Presented here are 20 T cell receptor beta chains from one specimen sequenced in a study of cytomegalovirus exposure and HLA in healthy donors. The PCR ran on 60 Vbeta and 13 Jbeta primers. TCRdb keeps only in-frame clones here, not all; method: immunoSEQ multiplex PCR. The sample includes around 170,000 clones, over 75% of them seen just once. Sample: PBMCs. The source is a man in his sixties in good health and CMV-seronegative.

This chain connects TRBV4-3 to TRBJ2-1; 12 bases match TRBD2. CDR1 is LGHNA, CDR2 YSLEER, per germline. V trimming: 2 bases; J trimming: 9 bases; junction bases outside the gene matches: 11. The CDR3 covers 17 residues. The CDR3 here is CASSQRLAGGPRGEQFF. The CDR3 DNA reads as TGCGCCAGCAGCCAAAGGCTAGCGGGAGGGCCCAGGGGTGAGCAGTTCTTC.

CDR3 in amino acids: CASSRGLLGPYEQYF. As DNA, the CDR3 is TGTGCCAGCAGCAGAGGGCTTCTAGGGCCTTACGAGCAGTACTTC. The V and J genes are TRBV11-3 and TRBJ2-7; D is possibly TRBD2 (5 bases). V dropped 5 bases and J dropped 4 bases, with 18 bases sitting between them. The CDR3 length is 15 residues. Germline loops: CDR1 SGHNT, CDR2 YENEEA.

The chain has TRBV21-1 and TRBJ2-7; the table's D call TRBD2 went unverified against the DNA. TRBV21-1 is recorded as a pseudogene. The CDR3 is made up of 17 amino acids. CDR3: CASSPEVSGGASYEQYF. CDR3 nucleotides: TGTGCCAGCAGCCCAGAAGTTTCGGGGGGCGCCTCCTACGAGCAGTACTTC.

This clone was detected a few times. This chain joins TRBV7-9 and TRBJ2-7, with a possible D match to TRBD1 (6 bases). Trimming stripped 5 bases from V and 5 bases from J, with 10 bases between. The length of the CDR3 is 12 residues. Germline CDR1 SEHNR, CDR2 FQNEAQ (reference sequence). The CDR3 DNA reads as TGTGCCAGCAGCCGTGGGGGCGACGAGCAGTACTTC. Translated, it gives CASSRGGDEQYF. Full variable domain (rest looked up from reference TRBV7-9 and TRBJ2-7): DTGVSQNPRHKITKRGQNVTFRCDPISEHNRLYWYRQTLGQGPEFLTYFQNEAQLEKSRLLSDRFSAERPKGSFSTLEIQRTEQGDSAMYLCASSRGGDEQYFGPGTRLTVT.

Here the CDR3 reads CASSSGQGGQPQHF. CDR3 bases: TGTGCCAGCAGCTCGGGACAGGGGGGTCAGCCCCAGCATTTT. V is TRBV7-9 and J is TRBJ1-5; 11 nucleotides match TRBD1. With V trimmed by 4 bases and J by 6 bases, 2 bases remained unmatched. CDR3 size: 14 residues. The germline V gene has CDR1 SEHNR and CDR2 FQNEAQ (reference sequence).

To note about this clone: At one of its ends the junction is not consistent with the germline gene, which may arise from a read error. The V gene is TRBV5-4, the J gene TRBJ2-1; tentative D call: TRBD1 (6 bases). The length of the CDR3 is 13 residues. Per germline, CDR1 SGHNT and CDR2 YYREEE (reference sequence). In DNA form, the CDR3 reads TGTACCAGCAGCTTGCAAGGGGGAAATGAGCAGTTCTTC. Translating it yields CTSSLQGGNEQFF.

J is TRBJ1-2 and V is TRBV6-6; D unresolved. V lost 0 bases, J lost 8 bases, and 16 bases lay in between. Germline V gene lookup returns CDR1 MNHNY and CDR2 SVGAGI (reference sequence). CDR3 length: 15 residues. CDR3 in amino acids: CASSYSNTGPGGYTF. DNA for the CDR3: TGTGCCAGCAGTTACTCGAATACGGGCCCGGGGGGCTACACCTTC.

This chain uses TRBV10-1 with TRBJ1-2; D is perhaps TRBD1 (6 bases). The CDR3 has 15 amino acids. V lost 2 bases, J lost 1 base, and 11 bases lay in between. Germline V gene sequence: CDR1 WNHNN, CDR2 SYGVQD (reference sequence). The CDR3 region has the DNA TGCGCCAGCAGTGAGGGGTCAGGGGATAACTATGGCTACACCTTC. Its protein product is CASSEGSGDNYGYTF.

The rearrangement links TRBV6-1 to TRBJ2-5; TRBD2 matches at 10 bases. CDR3 length equals 20 residues. CDR1 and CDR2 (germline): MNHNS, SASEGT. J gave up 2 bases and V 0 bases, and 15 bases lay outside the gene matches. DNA of the CDR3: TGTGCCAGCAGTGAAGCGCGAGTTCGGCTAGCGGGAGTTGGTCAAGAGACCCAGTACTTC. Translating it yields CASSEARVRLAGVGQETQYF.

V and J are TRBV6-1 and TRBJ1-5; TRBD1 agrees at 9 bases. Germline V lookup: CDR1 MNHNS, CDR2 SASEGT. This CDR3 is built from 13 residues. Trimming took 6 bases from V and 7 from J; bases not matched to a gene: 4. The CDR3 bases are TGTGCCAGCAGAAGACAGGGGGGACAGCCCCAGCATTTT. Protein product: CASRRQGGQPQHF.

The chain links TRBV5-4 to TRBJ2-1; 12 bases match TRBD2. The CDR3 covers 16 residues. After removal of 4 bases from V and 6 bases from J, the junction contained 8 bases not matched to a gene. Germline CDR1 reads SGHNT; CDR2 reads YYREEE (reference sequence). DNA for the CDR3: TGTGCCAGCAGCCGCGGCACGGGACTAGCGGGCAATGAGCAGTTCTTC. Translation: CASSRGTGLAGNEQFF.

This chain connects TRBV7-2 to TRBJ2-7; maybe TRBD1 (6 bases). Deletions cut 2 bases from V and 3 bases from J, with 14 bases between. CDR3 length equals 15 residues. Germline loops: CDR1 SGHTA, CDR2 FQGNSA. CDR3 DNA sequence: TGTGCCAGCAGCTTAATCCCCCAGACAGGCTACGAGCAGTACTTC. This translates into CASSLIPQTGYEQYF.

In this sample, this clone turned up a few times. J is TRBJ1-2 and V is TRBV5-1; D perhaps matches TRBD1 (5 bases). V was cut by 5 bases and J by 4 bases, with 15 bases left in between. From germline, CDR1 is SGHRS and CDR2 YFSETQ. The CDR3 is made up of 14 amino acids. CDR3 amino acids: CASRPREGSYGYTF. CDR3 in DNA: TGCGCCAGCAGGCCCAGGGAAGGATCCTATGGCTACACCTTC.

The chain recombines TRBV6-4 with TRBJ2-2; D is uncertain. Germline lookup yields CDR1 MRHNA and CDR2 SNTAGT. This CDR3 has 14 amino acids. Trimming removed 1 base at V and 0 bases at J, with 3 bases between. The CDR3: CASSDFSNTGELFF. As DNA, the CDR3 is TGTGCCAGCAGTGACTTCTCGAACACCGGGGAGCTGTTTTTT.

The genes are TRBV7-8 and TRBJ2-7; 13 nucleotides agree with TRBD2. CDR1 and CDR2 from the germline V gene are SGHVS and FQNEAQ. J was trimmed by 4 bases and V by 3 bases; bases with no gene match: 3. The CDR3 length is 15 residues. The CDR3 region is CASSFRGLAGYEQYF. CDR3 nucleotides: TGTGCCAGCAGCTTCAGGGGACTAGCGGGGTACGAGCAGTACTTC.

In this sample, this clone turned up once. The rearrangement joins TRBV6-1 to TRBJ2-3, with a weak D call TRBD2 (6 bases). V lost 4 bases, J lost 4 bases, and 12 bases lay in between. This CDR3 region has 14 residues. Looked up from germline, CDR1 is MNHNS and CDR2 is SASEGT. The CDR3 here is CASSVSTSPDTQYF. CDR3 nucleotide sequence: TGTGCCAGCAGTGTATCCACTAGCCCAGATACGCAGTATTTT.

The rearrangement uses TRBV5-1 and TRBJ2-5; TRBD1 might be the D (5 bases). The CDR3 totals 13 residues. The ends were cut back, 7 bases at V and 2 bases at J, with 12 bases in the middle. Germline V lookup: CDR1 SGHRS, CDR2 YFSETQ. Written as DNA, the CDR3 is TGCGCCAGCTCCAACAGGATACAAGAGACCCAGTACTTC. It yields the protein CASSNRIQETQYF. The full variable domain, rest sourced from reference TRBV5-1 and TRBJ2-5, is KAGVTQTPRYLIKTRGQQVTLSCSPISGHRSVSWYQQTPGQGLQFLFEYFSETQRNKGNFPGRFSGRQFSNSRSEMNVSTLELGDSALYLCASSNRIQETQYFGPGTRLLVL.

The V and J genes are TRBV2 and TRBJ1-2, with D possibly TRBD1 on 5 matching bases. Germline CDR1 SNHLY, CDR2 FYNNEI. Trimming stripped 6 bases from V and 4 bases from J, with 15 bases between. CDR3 length: 14 residues. CDR3 DNA: TGTGCCAGCAGCCAGGGAAATGGAATCTATGGCTACACCTTC. The encoded protein is CASSQGNGIYGYTF.

The CDR3: CSVEVGAGETQYF. Written as DNA, the CDR3 is TGCAGCGTTGAGGTGGGAGCAGGAGAGACCCAGTACTTC. The chain links TRBV29-1 to TRBJ2-5; D possibly corresponds to TRBD2 (5 bases). This CDR3 contains 13 residues. Trimming shortened V by 3 bases and J by 4 bases, and 12 bases separated the two germline ends. Germline CDR1 SQVTM, CDR2 ANQGSEA.

The rearrangement uses TRBV11-2 and TRBJ2-3; possible D gene TRBD2, 6 bases. Germline CDR1 and CDR2: SGHAT and FQNNGV. The CDR3 has 16 amino acids. V gave up 5 bases and J gave up 0 bases, with 15 bases separating them. The CDR3 protein is CASSRRLAASTDTQYF. The CDR3, as DNA: TGTGCCAGCAGCCGCCGCTTAGCGGCTAGCACAGATACGCAGTATTTT. The full variable domain, in which reference TRBV11-2 and TRBJ2-3 provide the parts outside the CDR3, is EAGVAQSPRYKIIEKRQSVAFWCNPISGHATLYWYQQILGQGPKLLIQFQNNGVVDDSQLPKDRFSAERLKGVDSTLKIQPAKLEDSAVYLCASSRRLAASTDTQYFGPGTRLTVL.